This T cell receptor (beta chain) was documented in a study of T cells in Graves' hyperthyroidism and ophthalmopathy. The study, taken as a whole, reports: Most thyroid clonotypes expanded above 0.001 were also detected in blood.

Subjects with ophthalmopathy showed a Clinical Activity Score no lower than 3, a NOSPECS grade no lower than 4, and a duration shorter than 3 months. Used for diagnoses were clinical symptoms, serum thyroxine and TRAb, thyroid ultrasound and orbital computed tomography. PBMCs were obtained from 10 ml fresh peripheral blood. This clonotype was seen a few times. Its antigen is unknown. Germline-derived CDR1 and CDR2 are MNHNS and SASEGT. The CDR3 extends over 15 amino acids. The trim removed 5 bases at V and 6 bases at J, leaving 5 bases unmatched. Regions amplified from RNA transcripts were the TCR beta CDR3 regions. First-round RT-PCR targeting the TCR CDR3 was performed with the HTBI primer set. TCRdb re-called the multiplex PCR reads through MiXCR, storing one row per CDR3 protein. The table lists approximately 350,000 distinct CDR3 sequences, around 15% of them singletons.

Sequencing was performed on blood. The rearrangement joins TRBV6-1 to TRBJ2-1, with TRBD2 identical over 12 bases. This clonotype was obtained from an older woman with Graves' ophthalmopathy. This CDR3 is CASSRTSGTANEQFF. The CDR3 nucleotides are TGTGCCAGCAGTCGGACTAGCGGGACGGCCAATGAGCAGTTCTTC.